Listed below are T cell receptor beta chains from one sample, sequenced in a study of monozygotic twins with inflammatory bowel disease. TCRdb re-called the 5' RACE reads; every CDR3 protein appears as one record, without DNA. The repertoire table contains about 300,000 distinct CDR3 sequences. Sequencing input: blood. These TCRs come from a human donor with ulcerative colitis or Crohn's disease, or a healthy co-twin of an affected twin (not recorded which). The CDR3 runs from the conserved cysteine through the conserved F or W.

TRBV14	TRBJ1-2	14	CASSQAIGVYGYTF
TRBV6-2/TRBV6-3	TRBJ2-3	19	CASSFPTGLAGASTDTQYF
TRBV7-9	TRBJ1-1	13	CASRFIENTEAFF
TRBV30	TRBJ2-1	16	CAWSVNPTSWWNEQFF
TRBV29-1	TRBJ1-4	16	CSVGDRGAATNEKLFF
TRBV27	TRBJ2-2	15	CASSPRGLNTGELFF
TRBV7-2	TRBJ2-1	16	CASSLALAGGGNEQFF
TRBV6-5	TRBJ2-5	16	CASSHPSGRRRETQYF
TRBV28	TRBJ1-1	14	CASSFLHPRPEAFF
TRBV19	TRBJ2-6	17	CASSTLRIFSGANVLTF
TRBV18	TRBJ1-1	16	CASSPKNRGSNTEAFF
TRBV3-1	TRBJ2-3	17	CASSRAGQLGSTDTQYF
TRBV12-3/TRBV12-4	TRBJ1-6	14	CASSLDHSDSPLHF
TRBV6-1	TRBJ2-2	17	CASTTLIGGFGTGELFF
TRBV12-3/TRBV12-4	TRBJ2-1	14	CASRNSGFYNEQFF
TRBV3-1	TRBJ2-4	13	CASSQGGRNIQYF
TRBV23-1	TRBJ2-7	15	CASSTVGTGDYEQYF
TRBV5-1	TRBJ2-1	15	CASSQGLADYNEQFF
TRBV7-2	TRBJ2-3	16	CASSPPGGGPADTQYF
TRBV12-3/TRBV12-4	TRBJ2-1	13	CASSPQWENEQFF
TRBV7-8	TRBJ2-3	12	CASSWYTDTQYF
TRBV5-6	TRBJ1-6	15	CASSLVQVSGSPLHF
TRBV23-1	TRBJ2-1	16	CASSQNRDRGCHEQFF
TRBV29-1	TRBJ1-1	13	CSAYRSLGTEAFF
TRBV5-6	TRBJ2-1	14	CASIAGPGGNEQFF
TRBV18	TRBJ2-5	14	CASFREDFQETQYF
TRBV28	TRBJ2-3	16	CASSRLLAGGRDTQYF
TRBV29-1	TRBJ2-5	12	CSVPGLEETQYF
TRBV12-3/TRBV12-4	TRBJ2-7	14	CASRAPGSSYEQYF
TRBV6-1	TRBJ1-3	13	CASSGPSGNTIYF
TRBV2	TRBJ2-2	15	CASSADRRGTGELFF
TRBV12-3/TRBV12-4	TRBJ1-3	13	CASSGQGRNTIYF
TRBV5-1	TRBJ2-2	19	CASSLTPAGKTSNTGELFF
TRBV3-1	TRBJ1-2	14	CASSPTDRSYGYTF
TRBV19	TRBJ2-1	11	CASSIPRKQFF